The sequence of this T cell receptor beta chain was determined in a study of radiation and T cells in renal cell carcinoma. Study findings and constraints: Without pretreatment biopsies, baseline tumor clonotype presence was undetermined. In blood, top tumor clones expanded by 2 weeks, shrinking by 4.

The protocol was immunoSEQ multiplex PCR, while the TCRdb copy is restricted to in-frame clones and leaves out a portion. In the table there are approximately 49,000 clones, 80% of which are singletons. This sample's time point: blood 2 weeks post-SBRT. Treatment denoted: 15 Gy SBRT to primary tumor, nephrectomy 4 weeks later. Serial blood draws occurred at baseline and 2 and 4 weeks post-SBRT. The tumor was a clear cell renal cell carcinoma. As for this clone: The antigen is undetermined.

With 6 bases clipped from V and 6 bases from J, the junction kept 10 bases outside the gene matches. This CDR3 spans 15 amino acids. Germline V gene sequence: CDR1 MNHNY, CDR2 SVGAGI (reference sequence). Sequences were derived from blood, sampled from a patient whose treatment included radiotherapy and nephrectomy. The gene calls are TRBV6-6 and TRBJ1-5, with TRBD1 identical over 8 bases. The receptor was derived from a woman aged 70-85 years with renal cell carcinoma. The chain's CDR3 is CASRPTGGGIQPQHF. CDR3 sequence (DNA): TGTGCCAGCAGGCCTACAGGGGGGGGCATTCAGCCCCAGCATTTT.